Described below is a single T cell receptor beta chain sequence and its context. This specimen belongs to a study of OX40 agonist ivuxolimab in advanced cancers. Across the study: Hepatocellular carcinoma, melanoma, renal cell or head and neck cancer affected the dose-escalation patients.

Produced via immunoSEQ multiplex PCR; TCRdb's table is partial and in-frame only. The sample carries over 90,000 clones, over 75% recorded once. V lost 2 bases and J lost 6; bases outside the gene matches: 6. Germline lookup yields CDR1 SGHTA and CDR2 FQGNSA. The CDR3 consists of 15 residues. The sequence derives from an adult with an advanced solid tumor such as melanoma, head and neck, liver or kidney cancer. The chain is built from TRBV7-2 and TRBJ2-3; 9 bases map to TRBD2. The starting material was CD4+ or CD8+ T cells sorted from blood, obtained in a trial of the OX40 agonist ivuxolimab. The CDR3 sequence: CASSLLAGGADTQYF. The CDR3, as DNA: TGTGCCAGCAGCTTACTGGCGGGAGGGGCGGATACGCAGTATTTT. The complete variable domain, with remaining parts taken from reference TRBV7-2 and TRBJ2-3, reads GAGVSQSPSNKVTEKGKDVELRCDPISGHTALYWYRQSLGQGLEFLIYFQGNSAPDKSGLPSDRFSAERTGGSVSTLTIQRTQQEDSAVYLCASSLLAGGADTQYFGPGTRLTVL.